A single sample gave rise to the 32 T cell receptor beta chains below, sequenced in a study of CD8 T cells in ankylosing spondylitis. TCRdb re-called the 5' RACE reads with MiXCR, one entry per CDR3 protein. The data contain about 800,000 distinct CDR3 sequences, roughly 10% of them seen just once; the ten biggest clones take up approximately 0.51%. General study results and limits: Ankylosing spondylitis blood appeared to be characterized by a TCR beta motif of under ten highly homologous variants.

No cognate antigen is known for these TCRs. The sample taken for sequencing was blood, either unsorted or a sorted T cell fraction (not recorded which). These receptors all stem from a male donor with ankylosing spondylitis.

The chain couples TRBV18 to TRBJ2-1, with 10 bases lining up with TRBD2. Germline CDR1 and CDR2: KGHSH and LQKENI. The CDR3 covers 14 residues. V was clipped by 3 bases and J by 7 bases; unmatched bases: 3. CDR3 loop: CASSPTSGENEQFF. CDR3 bases: TGTGCCAGCTCACCCACTAGCGGGGAAAATGAGCAGTTCTTC.

V is TRBV20-1 and J is TRBJ2-2; 8 bases are shared with TRBD1. This CDR3 has 14 amino acids. Germline V gives CDR1 DFQATT, CDR2 SNEGSKA (reference sequence). Germline trimming cut 5 bases from V and 6 bases from J; bases unmatched to any gene: 8. The DNA for the CDR3 is TGCAGTGCTTCCAAAACAGGGGGGCCCGGGGAGCTGTTTTTT. Translation gives CSASKTGGPGELFF.

This clonotype was seen only a few times. V gene TRBV7-2 combines with J gene TRBJ1-2; no reliable D call. Germline CDR1 reads SGHTA; CDR2 reads FQGNSA. V dropped 5 bases and J dropped 8 bases, with 15 bases sitting between them. The CDR3 runs to 13 residues. The chain's CDR3 is CASSPGLLRGYTF. CDR3 DNA sequence: TGTGCCAGCAGCCCCGGCCTGTTGAGAGGCTACACCTTC.

This clonotype occurred a few times. This chain links TRBV29-1 with TRBJ2-1, with 13 bases identical to TRBD2. Germline V gene data show CDR1 as SQVTM and CDR2 as ANQGSEA. CDR3 size: 14 residues. J was trimmed by 5 bases and V by 5 bases; bases with no gene match: 3. This chain's CDR3 is CSVRGTSGDNEQFF. The CDR3 DNA follows: TGCAGCGTTCGGGGGACTAGCGGGGACAATGAGCAGTTCTTC.

This clonotype appeared a few times. The chain has TRBV7-2 and TRBJ2-5; the D gene is possibly TRBD2 (6 bases). With 4 bases removed from V and 9 bases from J, the gap between germline ends came to 18 bases. The CDR3 consists of 14 residues. Germline assignment: CDR1 SGHTA and CDR2 FQGNSA. The CDR3 nucleotides are TGTGCCAGCAGCTATAGGCAGCAGGGAGGCGCCCAGTACTTC. Translating it yields CASSYRQQGGAQYF.

This clonotype was detected a few times. J is TRBJ1-4 and V is TRBV7-2; TRBD1 might be the D (5 bases). V gave up 0 bases and J gave up 0 bases, with 17 bases separating them. CDR1 and CDR2 (germline): SGHTA, FQGNSA. The CDR3 runs to 19 residues. CDR3 coding DNA: TGTGCCAGCAGCTTAGCGAGGGACGGATATCCTGCAACTAATGAAAAACTGTTTTTT. This gives the protein CASSLARDGYPATNEKLFF. The full variable domain, its missing parts supplied by reference TRBV7-2 and TRBJ1-4, is GAGVSQSPSNKVTEKGKDVELRCDPISGHTALYWYRQSLGQGLEFLIYFQGNSAPDKSGLPSDRFSAERTGGSVSTLTIQRTQQEDSAVYLCASSLARDGYPATNEKLFFGSGTQLSVL.

The chain employs TRBV5-1 and TRBJ1-2; D ambiguous. The CDR3 covers 13 residues. Trimming shortened V by 2 bases and J by 10 bases, and 15 bases separated the two germline ends. The germline CDR1 and CDR2 sequences are SGHRS and YFSETQ. This CDR3 reads CASSLRDYRAYTF. CDR3 nucleotide sequence: TGCGCCAGCAGCTTAAGAGATTACCGGGCCTACACCTTC.

The chain couples TRBV7-2 to TRBJ2-3; D may correspond to TRBD1 or TRBD2 (5 bases each). The CDR3 runs 14 residues. Deletions cut 5 bases from V and 0 bases from J, with 9 bases between. Germline assignment: CDR1 SGHTA and CDR2 FQGNSA. CDR3: CASSVGASTDTQYF. For the CDR3, the DNA is TGTGCCAGCAGCGTCGGGGCTAGCACAGATACGCAGTATTTT.

V and J are TRBV5-4 and TRBJ2-5; TRBD2 aligns across 8 bases. From germline, CDR1 is SGHNT and CDR2 YYREEE (reference sequence). Trimming cost V 4 bases and J 5 bases; bases outside gene matches: 7. The CDR3 has 14 amino acids. CDR3 sequence reads: CASSVGLADETQYF. For the CDR3, the DNA is TGTGCCAGCAGCGTAGGACTAGCCGACGAGACCCAGTACTTC.

The chain recombines TRBV5-6 with TRBJ1-4; D is unclear. From germline, CDR1 is SGHDT and CDR2 YYEEEE. Trimming cost V 1 base and J 2 bases, with 6 bases left between them. This CDR3 is built from 14 residues. The CDR3 sequence: CASSLSITNEKLFF. The DNA of the CDR3 is TGTGCCAGCAGCTTGTCTATCACTAATGAAAAACTGTTTTTT. Combining the CDR3 with reference TRBV5-6 and TRBJ1-4 gives the whole variable domain DAGVTQSPTHLIKTRGQQVTLRCSPKSGHDTVSWYQQALGQGPQFIFQYYEEEERQRGNFPDRFSGHQFPNYSSELNVNALLLGDSALYLCASSLSITNEKLFFGSGTQLSVL.

This clonotype was recorded many times. This chain uses TRBV29-1 with TRBJ2-5; no clear D gene. In germline, CDR1 is SQVTM, CDR2 ANQGSEA. CDR3 length equals 12 residues. The V and J ends lost 1 base and 3 bases respectively, with 6 bases between them. The CDR3 sequence: CSVEVTEETQYF. The CDR3 DNA reads as TGCAGCGTTGAAGTTACAGAAGAGACCCAGTACTTC.

This clonotype occurred a few times. The V and J genes are TRBV20-1 and TRBJ2-1, with 7 bases matching TRBD2. The CDR3 loop spans 14 amino acids. Germline CDR1 is DFQATT and CDR2 is SNEGSKA (reference sequence). The CDR3 sequence is CSAVNPGGGNEQFF. The CDR3 DNA sequence: TGCAGCGCAGTCAACCCGGGAGGAGGCAATGAGCAGTTCTTC.

The table lists this clonotype with many counts. The chain uses TRBV20-1 and TRBJ2-1, with a possible D match to TRBD2 (7 bases). Deletions cut 0 bases from V and 4 bases from J, with 16 bases between. The CDR3 has 16 amino acids. CDR1 and CDR2 from the germline V gene are DFQATT and SNEGSKA (reference sequence). CDR3 amino acids: CSARDRRGGPYNEQFF. The DNA for the CDR3 is TGCAGTGCTAGAGATCGTAGGGGGGGGCCTTACAATGAGCAGTTCTTC.

This clonotype was recorded at least ten times. The CDR3 nucleotides are TGTGCCAGCAGTTATCGGGGTGGAAACACCATATATTTT. It codes for CASSYRGGNTIYF. This chain connects TRBV6-5 to TRBJ1-3; no reliable D call. The CDR3 totals 13 residues. Per germline, CDR1 MNHEY and CDR2 SVGAGI. Trimming removed 3 bases at V and 3 bases at J, with 6 bases between.

The genes are TRBV28 and TRBJ2-4, with 7 bases matching TRBD2. Germline CDR1 and CDR2: MDHEN and SYDVKM. The CDR3 loop spans 14 amino acids. Germline trimming cut 1 base from V and 7 bases from J; bases unmatched to any gene: 4. The CDR3 protein is CASSLFGEGNIQYF. CDR3 coding DNA: TGTGCCAGCAGTTTATTCGGGGAGGGTAACATTCAGTACTTC. Filled out from reference TRBV28 and TRBJ2-4, the complete variable domain reads DVKVTQSSRYLVKRTGEKVFLECVQDMDHENMFWYRQDPGLGLRLIYFSYDVKMKEKGDIPEGYSVSREKKERFSLILESASTNQTSMYLCASSLFGEGNIQYFGAGTRLSVL.

The table lists this clonotype with a few counts. The rearrangement uses TRBV20-1 and TRBJ2-7, with 9 bases identical to TRBD1. CDR1 and CDR2 (germline): DFQATT, SNEGSKA (reference sequence). V was pared by 3 bases and J by 2 bases, with 8 bases of the junction left unmatched. The CDR3 covers 15 residues. The CDR3 DNA follows: TGCAGTGCTAGGGCGGGACAGGGAAATCCCTACGAGCAGTACTTC. Encoded protein: CSARAGQGNPYEQYF.

This sequence joins TRBV10-3 and TRBJ2-2; D gene ambiguous. Germline V gene lookup returns CDR1 ENHRY and CDR2 SYGVKD. The V end was cut by 4 bases, the J end by 7 bases, with 13 bases between. The CDR3 consists of 14 residues. CDR3 nucleotide sequence: TGTGCCATCAGTGCCTATGAGAATGGCGGGGAGCTGTTTTTT. Protein: CAISAYENGGELFF.

Note on this clonotype: Germline and junction disagree at one end, which may indicate a read error. The V call is TRBV7-7, the J call TRBJ2-2, with unresolved D. The germline CDR1 and CDR2 sequences are SSHAT and FNYEAQ (reference sequence). The CDR3 extends over 14 amino acids. CDR3 loop: CASSATTNTGELFF. For the CDR3, the DNA is TGTGCTAGCAGCGCTACAACGAACACCGGGGAGCTGTTTTTT.

This clonotype was detected ten times or more. The V call is TRBV20-1, the J call TRBJ2-3, with D possibly matching TRBD2 (5 bases). CDR3 length: 14 residues. V was shortened by 5 bases and J by 4 bases, with 16 bases between the two germline ends. Looked up from germline, CDR1 is DFQATT and CDR2 is SNEGSKA (reference sequence). CDR3 amino acids: CSAAHLGRADTQYF. The CDR3 DNA follows: TGCAGTGCTGCACACCTAGGGAGAGCAGATACGCAGTATTTT.

This clonotype was counted at least ten times. This chain links TRBV20-1 with TRBJ1-1; TRBD1 is a possible D gene (5 bases). This CDR3 is built from 14 residues. CDR1 is DFQATT, CDR2 SNEGSKA, per germline (reference sequence). Trimming pared 3 bases from V and 3 bases from J, leaving 14 bases between. The CDR3 DNA reads TGCAGTGCTAGCGGACCCTGGGGCGACACTGAAGCTTTCTTT. It codes for CSASGPWGDTEAFF.

In its sample, this clonotype was seen a few times. The genes are TRBV9 and TRBJ2-1, with 8 bases lining up with TRBD2. The V gene's germline CDR1 is SGDLS and CDR2 YYNGEE. This CDR3 has 14 amino acids. Trimming removed 4 bases from V and 7 bases from J; junction bases left unmatched: 7. The CDR3 DNA follows: TGTGCCAGCAGCTCGGGACTAGGCTCGAATGAGCAGTTCTTC. Translated, it gives CASSSGLGSNEQFF.

This clonotype has just a few counts. V gene TRBV20-1 combines with J gene TRBJ2-5; 7 bases are shared with TRBD1. CDR3 length: 13 amino acids. V dropped 6 bases and J dropped 5; count of bases not matched to a gene: 9. Germline CDR1 DFQATT, CDR2 SNEGSKA (reference sequence). CDR3 loop: CSANRGIGETQYF. DNA for the CDR3: TGCAGTGCCAACAGGGGAATCGGGGAGACCCAGTACTTC.

The table lists this clonotype with a few counts. This sequence joins TRBV5-5 and TRBJ2-5; D is perhaps TRBD1 (5 bases). CDR1 SGHKS and CDR2 YYEKEE come from the germline V gene (reference sequence). The CDR3 covers 13 residues. Trimming left V 2 bases short and J 5 bases short, with 10 bases between. The CDR3 loop is CASSFSWGETQYF. The CDR3 nucleotides read TGTGCCAGCAGCTTTAGCTGGGGCGAGACCCAGTACTTC.

The V call is TRBV2, the J call TRBJ1-5, with 10 bases aligning to TRBD1. Germline trimming cut 6 bases from V and 7 bases from J; bases unmatched to any gene: 9. There are 15 residues in the CDR3. Looked up from germline, CDR1 is SNHLY and CDR2 is FYNNEI. The CDR3 DNA is TGTGCCAGCAGCGTTAGGACAGGGGGTAGCCAGCCCCAGCATTTT. Its translation: CASSVRTGGSQPQHF. The complete variable domain, with remaining parts taken from reference TRBV2 and TRBJ1-5, reads EPEVTQTPSHQVTQMGQEVILRCVPISNHLYFYWYRQILGQKVEFLVSFYNNEISEKSEIFDDQFSVERPDGSNFTLKIRSTKLEDSAMYFCASSVRTGGSQPQHFGDGTRLSIL.

The V call is TRBV6-2 or TRBV6-3, the J call TRBJ1-5; the D is unclear. The CDR3 is 14 amino acids. The V gene's germline CDR1 is MNHEY and CDR2 SVGEGT. V lost 6 bases and J 0 bases, leaving 9 bases between the germline ends. CDR3 sequence: CASRTQYSNQPQHF. CDR3 coding DNA: TGTGCCAGCAGGACACAGTATAGCAATCAGCCCCAGCATTTT.

This sequence joins TRBV7-8 and TRBJ1-3; 10 nucleotides match TRBD1. The ends lost 5 bases at V and 6 bases at J; junction bases unmatched: 10. Germline CDR1 is SGHVS and CDR2 is FQNEAQ. CDR3 length: 16 amino acids. The CDR3 DNA is TGTGCCAGCAGCCAGCGGGGACAGGGGTGGGAAAACACCATATATTTT. This gives the protein CASSQRGQGWENTIYF. Filled out from reference TRBV7-8 and TRBJ1-3, the complete variable domain reads GAGVSQSPRYKVAKRGQDVALRCDPISGHVSLFWYQQALGQGPEFLTYFQNEAQLDKSGLPSDRFFAERPEGSVSTLKIQRTQQEDSAVYLCASSQRGQGWENTIYFGEGSWLTVV.

In its sample, this clonotype was seen many times. The chain combines TRBV20-1 with TRBJ2-5; the D is unclear. Between the trimmed V and J ends, which lost 6 bases and 0 bases, there was a span of 8 bases. The germline CDR1 and CDR2 sequences are DFQATT and SNEGSKA (reference sequence). The CDR3 is 12 residues long. CDR3 sequence: CSAGGHQETQYF. The CDR3, as DNA: TGCAGTGCCGGTGGACACCAAGAGACCCAGTACTTC.

This clonotype was detected once. The chain is built from TRBV20-1 and TRBJ2-7; 10 bases align to TRBD1. Germline CDR1 reads DFQATT; CDR2 reads SNEGSKA (reference sequence). The CDR3 extends over 13 amino acids. V shed 6 bases and J 7 bases; nucleotides not matched to a gene: 9. The CDR3 is CSARPGQGFEQYF. DNA of the CDR3: TGCAGTGCGCGTCCGGGACAGGGGTTTGAGCAGTACTTC.

This chain connects TRBV12-3 or TRBV12-4 to TRBJ2-7, with D tentatively TRBD2 (6 bases). The CDR3 covers 15 residues. V lost 5 bases and J 2 bases, leaving 16 bases between the germline ends. In nucleotides, the CDR3 is TGTGCCAGCAGTAAAGGGACTTTTTTCCCCTACGAGCAGTACTTC. It yields the protein CASSKGTFFPYEQYF.

This clonotype was seen a handful of times. The chain couples TRBV7-9 to TRBJ2-5; D possibly corresponds to TRBD2 (5 bases). Trimming left V 5 bases short and J 4 bases short, with 17 bases between. The germline V gene has CDR1 SEHNR and CDR2 FQNEAQ (reference sequence). The CDR3 runs 15 residues. The CDR3 DNA follows: TGTGCCAGCAGCCGGGGTGAGGGAGCATCAGAGACCCAGTACTTC. Protein: CASSRGEGASETQYF. The full variable domain, with the rest looked up from reference TRBV7-9 and TRBJ2-5, is DTGVSQNPRHKITKRGQNVTFRCDPISEHNRLYWYRQTLGQGPEFLTYFQNEAQLEKSRLLSDRFSAERPKGSFSTLEIQRTEQGDSAMYLCASSRGEGASETQYFGPGTRLLVL.

This clonotype occurred a few times. The chain combines TRBV6-5 with TRBJ1-6; 8 bases map to TRBD1. CDR3 length equals 16 residues. The ends lost 4 bases at V and 3 bases at J; junction bases unmatched: 5. Germline V gene data show CDR1 as MNHEY and CDR2 as SVGAGI. CDR3 protein: CASSSQGVVYNSPLHF. In DNA form, the CDR3 reads TGTGCCAGCAGTTCACAGGGGGTTGTCTATAATTCACCCCTCCACTTT.

The gene calls are TRBV7-2 and TRBJ2-1, with 9 bases lining up with TRBD2. Trimming at V came to 5 bases and at J to 5 bases, leaving 4 bases not matched to a gene. Germline V gene data show CDR1 as SGHTA and CDR2 as FQGNSA. This CDR3 comprises 14 residues. CDR3 region: CASSGGGANNEQFF. The CDR3, as DNA: TGTGCCAGCAGCGGCGGGGGGGCCAACAATGAGCAGTTCTTC.